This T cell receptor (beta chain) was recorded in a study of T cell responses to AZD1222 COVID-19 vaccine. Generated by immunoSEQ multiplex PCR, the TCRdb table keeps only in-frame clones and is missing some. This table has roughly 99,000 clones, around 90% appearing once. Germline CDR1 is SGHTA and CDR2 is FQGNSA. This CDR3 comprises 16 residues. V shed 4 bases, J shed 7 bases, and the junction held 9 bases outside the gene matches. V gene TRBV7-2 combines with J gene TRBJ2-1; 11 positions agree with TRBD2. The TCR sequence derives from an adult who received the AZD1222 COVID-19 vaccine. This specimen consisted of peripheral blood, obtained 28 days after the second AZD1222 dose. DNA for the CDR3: TGTGCCAGCAGCTCATACGGGACTAGCGGCCATAATGAGCAGTTCTTC. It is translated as CASSSYGTSGHNEQFF.